These T cell receptor beta chains were read from a single sample in a study of blood T cell repertoires in COVID-19. Data came from immunoSEQ multiplex PCR; TCRdb stores just in-frame clones and leaves some out. The sample holds 50,000 to 65,000 clones, over 75% seen once. Input material: peripheral blood. These receptors came from a man between 70 and 80 years old with acute or convalescent COVID-19. Both conserved end residues are part of each CDR3. A D gene is named only where the DNA matches it firmly. Only part of the rows carry a size: once, few, many, or a class if the clone is expanded.

J: TRBJ2-7; D: NA; size: NA; V: TRBV28; CDR3: CASSFRAGNYEQYF; DNA: TGTGCCAGCAGCTTCAGGGCCGGAAACTACGAGCAGTACTTC
J: TRBJ1-4; D: NA; size: NA; V: TRBV12-3/TRBV12-4; CDR3: CASSLWTDEKLFF; DNA: TGTGCCAGCAGTTTATGGACAGATGAAAAACTGTTTTTT
J: TRBJ2-7; D: TRBD2; size: NA; V: TRBV6-5; CDR3: CASSSGGFYEQYF; DNA: TGTGCCAGCAGTTCCGGGGGGTTTTACGAGCAGTACTTC
J: TRBJ1-1; D: TRBD1; size: NA; V: TRBV2; CDR3: CASSGGTGGLEAFF; DNA: TGTGCCAGCAGTGGAGGGACAGGGGGCCTTGAAGCTTTCTTT
J: TRBJ1-1; D: NA; size: NA; V: TRBV5-4; CDR3: CASSLTVGGTEAFF; DNA: TGTGCCAGCAGCTTGACAGTCGGTGGCACTGAAGCTTTCTTT
J: TRBJ2-1; D: TRBD2; size: NA; V: TRBV19; CDR3: CASRSGGAMDEQFF; DNA: TGTGCCAGTAGAAGCGGGGGCGCAATGGATGAGCAGTTCTTC
J: TRBJ2-5; D: NA; size: NA; V: TRBV19; CDR3: CASSMGGPETQYF; DNA: TGTGCCAGTAGTATGGGGGGGCCCGAGACCCAGTACTTC
J: TRBJ2-1; D: TRBD2; size: once; V: TRBV12-5; CDR3: CAGTSGGSSYNEQFF; DNA: TGTGCCGGGACTAGCGGGGGGAGCTCCTACAATGAGCAGTTCTTC
J: TRBJ2-7; D: TRBD1; size: NA; V: TRBV7-2; CDR3: CASSFARGIGYEQYF; DNA: TGTGCCAGCAGCTTTGCCAGGGGGATTGGATACGAGCAGTACTTC
J: TRBJ1-2; D: NA; size: NA; V: TRBV6-4; CDR3: CARSECSTRSYGYTF; DNA: TGTGCCAGGAGTGAGTGTAGCACGCGTTCCTATGGCTACACCTTC
J: TRBJ1-1; D: NA; size: NA; V: TRBV5-1; CDR3: CASSPRGSTEAFF; DNA: TGCGCCAGCAGCCCCCGAGGGAGCACTGAAGCTTTCTTT
J: TRBJ2-5; D: NA; size: NA; V: TRBV25-1; CDR3: CASSDRGAMGETQYF; DNA: TGTGCCAGCAGTGATCGGGGGGCAATGGGGGAGACCCAGTACTTC
J: TRBJ2-3; D: NA; size: once; V: TRBV11-2; CDR3: CASSLGRGGTDTQYF; DNA: TGTGCCAGCAGCTTAGGCAGGGGCGGGACAGATACGCAGTATTTT
J: TRBJ2-3; D: TRBD1; size: NA; V: TRBV9; CDR3: CASSVFGTGGADTQYF; DNA: TGTGCCAGCAGCGTATTTGGGACAGGGGGGGCAGATACGCAGTATTTT
J: TRBJ1-3; D: NA; size: NA; V: TRBV25-1; CDR3: CASRSNRTPSGNTIYF; DNA: TGTGCCAGCAGAAGCAACAGGACACCCTCTGGAAACACCATATATTTT
J: TRBJ2-5; D: TRBD2; size: many; V: TRBV5-1; CDR3: CASSLGTSGAYQETQYF; DNA: TGCGCCAGCAGCTTGGGGACTAGCGGGGCCTACCAAGAGACCCAGTACTTC
J: TRBJ2-5; D: NA; size: NA; V: TRBV7-7; CDR3: CASSFYGTETQYF; DNA: TGTGCTAGCAGCTTCTACGGTACGGAGACCCAGTACTTC
J: TRBJ2-3; D: NA; size: NA; V: TRBV27; CDR3: CASSLGSRDTQYF; DNA: TGTGCCAGCAGTTTAGGCTCTAGAGATACGCAGTATTTT
J: TRBJ2-4; D: NA; size: NA; V: TRBV2; CDR3: CASREIRAKNIQYF; DNA: TGTGCCAGCAGGGAGATCAGAGCCAAAAACATTCAGTACTTC
J: TRBJ1-1; D: TRBD1; size: NA; V: TRBV19; CDR3: CASRTGKIEAFF; DNA: TGTGCCAGTCGGACAGGAAAGATTGAAGCTTTCTTT
J: TRBJ1-6; D: NA; size: NA; V: TRBV5-1; CDR3: CASSWFDPRGDSPLHF; DNA: TGCGCCAGCAGCTGGTTTGATCCCAGAGGCGATTCACCCCTCCACTTT
J: TRBJ1-3; D: NA; size: NA; V: TRBV5-4; CDR3: CASSLDRGNTIYF; DNA: TGTGCCAGCAGCTTGGACAGGGGAAACACCATATATTTT
J: TRBJ2-3; D: TRBD2; size: NA; V: TRBV4-3; CDR3: CASSRRLAGYYTDTQYF; DNA: TGCGCCAGCAGCCGGAGACTAGCGGGGTACTACACAGATACGCAGTATTTT
J: TRBJ2-7; D: NA; size: NA; V: TRBV24-1; CDR3: CATRLGWSEQYF; DNA: TGTGCCACCAGACTCGGGTGGAGCGAGCAGTACTTC
J: TRBJ1-6; D: TRBD1; size: NA; V: TRBV19; CDR3: CASSTGQGARSPLHF; DNA: TGTGCCAGTAGTACCGGACAGGGGGCACGGTCACCCCTCCACTTT
J: TRBJ1-4; D: TRBD1; size: NA; V: TRBV29-1; CDR3: CSAKGAGTGHEKLFF; DNA: TGCAGCGCAAAAGGGGCCGGGACAGGGCATGAAAAACTGTTTTTT
J: TRBJ1-1; D: NA; size: few; V: TRBV15; CDR3: CATSRDRSAEAFF; DNA: TGTGCCACCAGCAGAGATCGAAGCGCTGAAGCTTTCTTT
J: TRBJ2-1; D: TRBD1; size: NA; V: TRBV5-1; CDR3: CASSPRQGAGKNEQFF; DNA: TGCGCCAGCAGCCCGAGACAGGGGGCAGGAAAAAATGAGCAGTTCTTC
J: TRBJ1-5; D: NA; size: NA; V: TRBV19; CDR3: CASSPWGVGDQPQHF; DNA: TGTGCCAGTAGTCCCTGGGGGGTGGGGGATCAGCCCCAGCATTTT
J: TRBJ2-3; D: TRBD1; size: NA; V: TRBV6-6; CDR3: CASSPRTGAPSTDTQYF; DNA: TGTGCCAGCAGTCCTAGGACAGGCGCCCCTAGCACAGATACGCAGTATTTT
J: TRBJ1-1; D: NA; size: NA; V: TRBV7-2; CDR3: CASSLTGGVNTEAFF; DNA: TGTGCCAGCAGCTTAACGGGGGGGGTGAACACTGAAGCTTTCTTT
J: TRBJ1-1; D: NA; size: NA; V: TRBV6-6; CDR3: CASSSDRVEAFF; DNA: TGTGCCAGCAGCTCCGACAGAGTTGAAGCTTTCTTT
J: TRBJ1-5; D: TRBD1; size: NA; V: TRBV18; CDR3: CASSRTGASNQPQHF; DNA: TGTGCCAGCTCACGGACAGGAGCTAGCAATCAGCCCCAGCATTTT
J: TRBJ2-5; D: NA; size: NA; V: TRBV11-1; CDR3: CASSPGPDQETQYF; DNA: TGTGCCAGCAGCCCAGGGCCCGATCAAGAGACCCAGTACTTC
J: TRBJ2-3; D: NA; size: NA; V: TRBV7-3; CDR3: CASSSQGGPDTQYF; DNA: TGTGCCAGCAGCTCTCAGGGCGGCCCAGATACGCAGTATTTT
J: TRBJ1-5; D: NA; size: NA; V: TRBV6-4; CDR3: CASSDPTGVLDFSNQPQHF; DNA: TGTGCCAGCAGTGACCCGACAGGCGTTTTGGATTTTAGCAATCAGCCCCAGCATTTT
J: TRBJ1-1; D: TRBD1; size: NA; V: TRBV7-8; CDR3: CASSSFTGEAEAFF; DNA: TGTGCCAGCAGCTCTTTCACAGGGGAGGCTGAAGCTTTCTTT
J: TRBJ2-1; D: TRBD2; size: NA; V: TRBV24-1; CDR3: CATSDSGRGTYNEQFF; DNA: TGTGCCACCAGTGATTCTGGGCGGGGGACTTACAATGAGCAGTTCTTC
J: TRBJ2-3; D: TRBD1; size: NA; V: TRBV11-2; CDR3: CASSLNQGATDTQYF; DNA: TGTGCCAGCAGCTTAAACCAGGGGGCTACAGATACGCAGTATTTT
J: TRBJ1-2; D: NA; size: once; V: TRBV7-9; CDR3: CASSPITTVPYGYTF; DNA: TGTGCCAGCAGCCCTATAACCACAGTGCCGTATGGCTACACCTTC
J: TRBJ2-3; D: TRBD2; size: NA; V: TRBV19; CDR3: CASRHRGLATDTQYF; DNA: TGTGCCAGCCGGCATCGGGGACTAGCGACAGATACGCAGTATTTT
J: TRBJ2-3; D: TRBD2; size: NA; V: TRBV9; CDR3: CASSTRASGGSLGQTDTQYF; DNA: TGTGCCAGCAGCACCCGCGCCAGCGGGGGCTCCCTAGGGCAGACAGATACGCAGTATTTT
J: TRBJ2-7; D: NA; size: NA; V: TRBV9; CDR3: CASSVDGQRYEQYF; DNA: TGTGCCAGCAGCGTGGACGGACAGAGATACGAGCAGTACTTC
J: TRBJ2-5; D: TRBD2; size: NA; V: TRBV7-3; CDR3: CASSPGLAGSETQYF; DNA: TGTGCCAGCAGCCCGGGACTAGCGGGGTCGGAGACCCAGTACTTC